This entry lists 22 T cell receptor beta chains sequenced from one sample in a study of CD8+ T cells in alopecia areata (dated by TCRdb to the late 2010s). Library prep was done by the immunoSEQ multiplex PCR assay. For TCR sequencing, RNA was extracted from every sample and reverse transcribed into cDNA to serve as template. This immuneACCESS table, as held by TCRdb, lists in-frame sequences with V and J called but not all clones. Of the missing ones, under half trace to an unresolved V gene in checked studies; the others have no known cause. In all, the sample holds roughly 200,000 clones, and roughly 50% of those were seen once. About 10% of the sample is taken by the ten largest. Reading the label with the study, this specimen's time point is: about 25 weeks on oral tofacitinib. The treatment or condition label here, explained by the study, means: oral pan-JAK inhibitor, 5-10 mg twice daily.

The sequences come from CD8+ T cells sorted from blood, collected at week 24, from a patient treated with tofacitinib. The source is a human donor with alopecia areata.

This clone was seen a handful of times. V is TRBV7-9 and J is TRBJ2-1; D uncertain. This CDR3 has 18 residues. V dropped 4 bases and J dropped 8 bases, with 27 bases sitting between them. CDR1 is SEHNR, CDR2 FQNEAQ, per germline (reference sequence). The CDR3 region has the DNA TGTGCCAGCAGCTCGACAAAACCCGGGTCCGCTTTCCCCGATGAGCAGTTCTTC. It is translated as CASSSTKPGSAFPDEQFF.

The chain uses TRBV14 and TRBJ2-7, with 10 bases lining up with TRBD1. Germline V gene sequence: CDR1 SGHDN, CDR2 FVKESK. J gave up 2 bases and V 5 bases, and 6 bases lay outside the gene matches. The CDR3 spans 15 residues. The CDR3 sequence is CASSYGTGAAYEQYF. The CDR3 DNA reads as TGTGCCAGCAGCTACGGGACAGGGGCTGCCTACGAGCAGTACTTC. The variable domain in full, completed from reference TRBV14 and TRBJ2-7, reads EAGVTQFPSHSVIEKGQTVTLRCDPISGHDNLYWYRRVMGKEIKFLLHFVKESKQDESGMPNNRFLAERTGGTYSTLKVQPAELEDSGVYFCASSYGTGAAYEQYFGPGTRLTVT.

This chain's CDR3 is CATSVRQHLGEQYF. In DNA form, the CDR3 reads TGTGCCACCAGCGTTCGACAGCACCTAGGGGAGCAGTACTTC. The gene calls are TRBV15 and TRBJ2-7; D might be TRBD1 (5 bases). CDR3 size: 14 residues. V was shortened by 5 bases and J by 7 bases, with 18 bases between the two germline ends. Germline V gene sequence: CDR1 LNHNV, CDR2 YYDKDF (reference sequence).

CDR3 residues: CASSYSLKGAYGYTF. CDR3 DNA: TGTGCCAGCAGTTACTCGTTAAAGGGAGCCTATGGCTACACCTTC. V gene TRBV6-5 combines with J gene TRBJ1-2; no reliable D call. Deletions cut 0 bases from V and 4 bases from J, with 12 bases between. The CDR3 has 15 residues. Germline CDR1 is MNHEY and CDR2 is SVGAGI.

As for this clone: The same CDR3 also results from other DNA sequences found in this sample. The chain employs TRBV29-1 and TRBJ2-3; 11 bases match TRBD2. V was clipped by 2 bases and J by 4 bases; unmatched bases: 2. The CDR3 runs to 14 residues. Germline CDR1 and CDR2: SQVTM and ANQGSEA. The DNA of the CDR3 is TGCAGCGTTGAACTAGCGGGGGGCCCAGATACGCAGTATTTT. Translation gives CSVELAGGPDTQYF.

This clone occurred a few times. The CDR3 is CASSYEGNSPLHF. DNA for the CDR3: TGTGCCAGCAGTTACGAGGGAAATTCACCCCTCCACTTT. J is TRBJ1-6 and V is TRBV6-5; D not resolved. Trimming took 2 bases from V and 7 from J, leaving 6 bases between them. Germline CDR1 reads MNHEY; CDR2 reads SVGAGI. CDR3 length equals 13 residues.

On this clone: The same CDR3 is also encoded by other DNA sequences in this sample. The rearrangement uses TRBV6-6 and TRBJ1-1; D remains unclear. Germline-derived CDR1 and CDR2 are MNHNY and SVGAGI (reference sequence). V was shortened by 6 bases and J by 0 bases, with 5 bases between the two germline ends. The CDR3 has 12 residues. The CDR3, as DNA: TGTGCCAGCAGCCTTATGAACACTGAAGCTTTCTTT. It is translated as CASSLMNTEAFF.

This chain uses TRBV4-3 with TRBJ2-3; 7 bases agree with TRBD2. This CDR3 is built from 16 residues. V was clipped by 3 bases and J by 10 bases; unmatched bases: 16. Germline V CDR1 and CDR2: LGHNA, YSLEER. DNA of the CDR3: TGCGCCAGCAGCCAGGATGTAGCGGGCTCGATGTGGGCGCAGTATTTT. This translates into CASSQDVAGSMWAQYF.

V and J are TRBV5-6 and TRBJ2-5, with no clear D. V lost 2 bases and J 5 bases, leaving 16 bases between the germline ends. Germline V gene data show CDR1 as SGHDT and CDR2 as YYEEEE. CDR3 length: 15 residues. The CDR3 region has the DNA TGTGCCAGCAGCTTTGCGACGAGACCCAGGGAGACCCAGTACTTC. The encoded protein is CASSFATRPRETQYF.

This clone was counted a few times. V gene TRBV19 combines with J gene TRBJ2-5; D is possibly TRBD1 (5 bases). V lost 5 bases to trimming and J lost 5 bases, with 15 bases between them. Germline assignment: CDR1 LNHDA and CDR2 SQIVND (reference sequence). The CDR3 loop spans 14 amino acids. The CDR3 DNA follows: TGTGCCAGTAGTCCGGACACCGACGGGGAGACCCAGTACTTC. This encodes CASSPDTDGETQYF.

The chain is built from TRBV13 and TRBJ2-5; D uncertain. Between the trimmed V and J ends, which lost 0 bases and 5 bases, there was a span of 13 bases. The CDR3 runs 15 residues. Per germline, CDR1 PRHDT and CDR2 FYEKMQ (reference sequence). DNA of the CDR3: TGTGCCAGCAGCTTAGGATACGGTTCAGCCGAGACCCAGTACTTC. It translates to CASSLGYGSAETQYF.

The chain couples TRBV6-1 to TRBJ2-7; D possibly corresponds to TRBD2 (6 bases). CDR3 size: 17 residues. Trimming removed 2 bases from V and 2 bases from J, with 19 bases in between. Germline V gives CDR1 MNHNS, CDR2 SASEGT. CDR3 residues: CASSEWHSGTRTYEQYF. Written as DNA, the CDR3 is TGTGCCAGCAGTGAATGGCACTCCGGGACTCGGACCTACGAGCAGTACTTC.

This clone was detected once. Other nucleotide sequences in the sample specify the same CDR3. V usage is TRBV29-1 and J usage is TRBJ2-2; D possibly corresponds to TRBD2 (5 bases). Looked up from germline, CDR1 is SQVTM and CDR2 is ANQGSEA. CDR3 length equals 13 residues. The ends were cut back, 5 bases at V and 8 bases at J, with 15 bases in the middle. CDR3 protein: CSVPGFGPGELFF. As DNA, the CDR3 is TGCAGCGTTCCGGGATTCGGGCCTGGGGAGCTGTTTTTT.

The chain employs TRBV23-1 and TRBJ2-5, with D possibly matching TRBD1 (6 bases). TRBV23-1 is noted as an ORF with a role that remains uncertain. V was clipped by 7 bases and J by 5 bases, with 23 bases between them. The CDR3 consists of 16 residues. The CDR3 bases are TGCGCCAGCACCCAGGGGAGCAGACAGGACGGGGAGACCCAGTACTTC. Translated: CASTQGSRQDGETQYF.

In its sample, this clone was seen a few times. J is TRBJ1-2 and V is TRBV13; the D is unclear. This CDR3 contains 12 residues. Trimming removed 3 bases at V and 8 bases at J, with 10 bases between. The germline CDR1 and CDR2 sequences are PRHDT and FYEKMQ (reference sequence). Here the CDR3 reads CASSFASDGYTF. CDR3 coding DNA: TGTGCCAGCAGCTTCGCGTCGGACGGCTACACCTTC.

This clone has more than one count but fewer than ten. This chain connects TRBV11-2 to TRBJ2-1; no definite D call. Germline lookup yields CDR1 SGHAT and CDR2 FQNNGV. CDR3 length: 14 amino acids. Trimming took 10 bases from V and 9 from J, leaving 22 bases between them. CDR3 DNA sequence: TGTGCCACCAAAATAACCGGGCTGTTTCTTGAGCAGTTCTTC. It specifies CATKITGLFLEQFF.

The table lists this clone with a few counts. The rearrangement links TRBV6-6 to TRBJ2-2; 8 positions match TRBD2. J lost 4 bases, V lost 2 bases, and 6 bases had no gene match. The CDR3 is 16 residues long. Germline V CDR1 and CDR2: MNHNY, SVGAGI (reference sequence). The DNA of the CDR3 is TGTGCCAGCAGTTACCTGGCCAGCGGGGGCACCGGGGAGCTGTTTTTT. Its protein product is CASSYLASGGTGELFF.

This chain connects TRBV29-1 to TRBJ2-5; tentatively, D is TRBD1 or TRBD2 (5 bases each). Judging by the DNA end, TRBJ2-7 fits better; the J call may be wrong. Per the germline V gene, CDR1 is SQVTM and CDR2 is ANQGSEA. This CDR3 comprises 13 residues. The CDR3 DNA follows: TGCAGCGTTGGGGACGTGAGCTCCTACGAGCAGTACTTC. This codes for CSVGDVSSYEQYF.

The chain combines TRBV7-2 with TRBJ2-2, with 12 positions matching TRBD1. CDR1 and CDR2 (germline): SGHTA, FQGNSA. V gave up 5 bases and J gave up 6 bases; unmatched junction bases: 7. The CDR3 has 16 amino acids. Here the CDR3 reads CASSPRDRGRAGELFF. The CDR3 DNA reads TGTGCCAGCAGCCCCCGGGACAGGGGGCGCGCCGGGGAGCTGTTTTTT. Full variable domain (outside the CDR3, taken from reference TRBV7-2 and TRBJ2-2): GAGVSQSPSNKVTEKGKDVELRCDPISGHTALYWYRQSLGQGLEFLIYFQGNSAPDKSGLPSDRFSAERTGGSVSTLTIQRTQQEDSAVYLCASSPRDRGRAGELFFGEGSRLTVL.

About this clone itself: Additional DNA sequences in this sample encode the identical CDR3. The chain couples TRBV29-1 to TRBJ2-1; D not certain. CDR1 and CDR2 (germline): SQVTM, ANQGSEA. Trimming cost V 6 bases and J 4 bases, with 4 bases left between them. The CDR3 covers 10 residues. This CDR3 is CSVVYNEQFF. DNA for the CDR3: TGCAGCGTAGTGTACAATGAGCAGTTCTTC.

This clone was found a few times. The CDR3 region is CATSMRGENTGELFF. DNA for the CDR3: TGTGCCACCAGCATGCGGGGGGAGAACACCGGGGAGCTGTTTTTT. This sequence joins TRBV15 and TRBJ2-2; TRBD2 agrees at 8 bases. This CDR3 has 15 amino acids. The germline V gene has CDR1 LNHNV and CDR2 YYDKDF (reference sequence). With 4 bases clipped from V and 1 base from J, the junction kept 2 bases outside the gene matches.

This clone occurred a few times. The chain employs TRBV7-2 and TRBJ2-4; D is possibly TRBD1 (5 bases). Germline assignment: CDR1 SGHTA and CDR2 FQGNSA. V shed 0 bases and J shed 3 bases, with 12 bases lying between them. CDR3 size: 16 residues. The CDR3 protein is CASSLAVGENKNIQYF. The CDR3 region has the DNA TGTGCCAGCAGCTTAGCTGTAGGGGAAAACAAAAACATTCAGTACTTC.